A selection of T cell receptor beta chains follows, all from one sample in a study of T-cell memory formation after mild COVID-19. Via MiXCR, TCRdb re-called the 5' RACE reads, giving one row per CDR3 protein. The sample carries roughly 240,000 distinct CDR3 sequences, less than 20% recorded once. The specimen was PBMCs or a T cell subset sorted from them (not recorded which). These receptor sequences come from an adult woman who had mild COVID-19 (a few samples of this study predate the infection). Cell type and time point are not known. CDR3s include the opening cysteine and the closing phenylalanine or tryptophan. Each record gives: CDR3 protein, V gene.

CDR3: CASSELTRGTNTGELFF; V: TRBV25-1
CDR3: CAITGQGSYNEQFF; V: TRBV10-3
CDR3: CASSSRGLGTDTQYF; V: TRBV7-8
CDR3: CATSDPAHVTDTQYF; V: TRBV24-1
CDR3: CASRGIATDTQYF; V: TRBV6-5
CDR3: CASSSLLSGIITDTQYF; V: TRBV5-5
CDR3: CASSLRPMEQYF; V: TRBV12-3/TRBV12-4
CDR3: CASSLYGNTGELFF; V: TRBV12-3/TRBV12-4
CDR3: CASSRSRDRGYGYTF; V: TRBV19
CDR3: CAWSWTAGGPQHF; V: TRBV30
CDR3: CATNDLHRIATNEKLFF; V: TRBV24-1
CDR3: CASSRNNYGYTF; V: TRBV12-3/TRBV12-4
CDR3: CASSPLTGSTDTQYF; V: TRBV18
CDR3: CASSADTRTPQHF; V: TRBV7-9
CDR3: CASSPYSETQYF; V: TRBV11-2
CDR3: CASSLDPGGYAFF; V: TRBV7-2
CDR3: CASSFDTGSSGNTIYF; V: TRBV5-1
CDR3: CATSDSGSSYNEQFF; V: TRBV24-1
CDR3: CASSLMTGTGSTGELFF; V: TRBV18
CDR3: CASSLSPLGSGNTIYF; V: TRBV7-2
CDR3: CASSQWAGTNTGELFF; V: TRBV12-3/TRBV12-4
CDR3: CSAGAGSYNEQFF; V: TRBV20-1
CDR3: CASSYGQSRTYTQYF; V: TRBV6-1
CDR3: CSVVKLEETQYF; V: TRBV29-1
CDR3: CASSQTGSRTGELFF; V: TRBV5-1
CDR3: CASSLESRTDTQYF; V: TRBV5-1
CDR3: CASILTPGLGATGELFF; V: TRBV6-2/TRBV6-3
CDR3: CASSFIQGAMRNTEAFF; V: TRBV5-1
CDR3: CASSYSGPGSSYEQYF; V: TRBV6-5
CDR3: CASSPDGSQETQYF; V: TRBV7-2
CDR3: CASSPGRDTGELIF; V: TRBV7-3
CDR3: CASSSGGGPFTGELFF; V: TRBV6-5
CDR3: CASSLKFAGAGGYTF; V: TRBV12-3/TRBV12-4
CDR3: CASSLLQLQETQYF; V: TRBV5-6
CDR3: CASSLLRQGFREQYF; V: TRBV5-4
CDR3: CSAQDLTGGKLFF; V: TRBV29-1
CDR3: CASTSGSGTFFEQYF; V: TRBV7-9
CDR3: CASSLVGDQPQHF; V: TRBV5-1
CDR3: CASGDRGRFYTEAFF; V: TRBV28
CDR3: CSVGNFVRYEQFF; V: TRBV29-1
CDR3: CASSQGTSGGADTQYF; V: TRBV4-2
CDR3: CASSLGLAGTTDTQYF; V: TRBV7-7
CDR3: CASSPQGLSYNEQFF; V: TRBV2
CDR3: CASSHGLAGESDEQFF; V: TRBV5-1
CDR3: CASPRSWETQYF; V: TRBV6-5
CDR3: CASSEVSMADTGELFF; V: TRBV9
CDR3: CASSGETSLQETQYF; V: TRBV5-5
CDR3: CASGFVYEQFF; V: TRBV3-1
CDR3: CASSAGQGANTEAFF; V: TRBV18